Listed below are T cell receptor beta chains from one sample, sequenced in a study of T-cell reconstitution after alpha-beta-depleted transplantation in children. One entry per CDR3 protein, called by TCRdb with MiXCR from the PCR reads. The sample has approximately 83,000 distinct CDR3 sequences; over 9% are singletons. Sequenced material: PBMCs from the stem cell graft donor, taken from the stem cell graft. These receptors all stem from a human donor who donated a stem cell graft to a child with inherited bone marrow failure. The CDR3 runs from the conserved cysteine through the conserved F or W. D genes are given only for firm matches. Clone size is not always given. Where it is, it says once, few, many or a class for expanded clones.

size	V	D	J	DNA	CDR3
many	TRBV20-1	TRBD1	TRBJ2-7	TGCAGTGCTAGAGAACGACAGGGGAGGCTCGAGCAGTACTTC	CSARERQGRLEQYF
many	TRBV5-1	.	TRBJ2-1	TGCGCCAGCAGCTCCTCCTTACGTGAGCAGTTCTTC	CASSSSLREQFF
many	TRBV10-3	.	TRBJ2-7	TGTGCCATCAGCGATTCTAGGACTCTAAGCTCCTACGAGCAGTACTTC	CAISDSRTLSSYEQYF
many	TRBV10-2	.	TRBJ2-3	TGCGCCAGCGAGGGCAGCCAAGCGGGAGATACGCAGTATTTT	CASEGSQAGDTQYF
many	TRBV9	TRBD1	TRBJ2-7	TGTGCCAGCAGCGTAGACGGGACAGACGAGCAGTACTTC	CASSVDGTDEQYF
once	TRBV18	.	TRBJ1-4	TGTGCCAGCTCACCCTCGGGCTCTAGTGAAAAACTGTTTTTT	CASSPSGSSEKLFF
many	TRBV20-1	.	TRBJ2-1	TGCAGTGTTCTCCGGACTGGGGGGGCAGAGCAGTTCTTC	CSVLRTGGAEQFF
many	TRBV6-5	.	TRBJ2-7	TGTGCCAGCAGTTACCCAGGTAGCCCTGAGCAGTACTTC	CASSYPGSPEQYF
few	TRBV12-3/TRBV12-4	.	TRBJ1-4	TGTGCCAGCAGTTTAGGCGGGGGGGCAAAACTGTTTTTT	CASSLGGGAKLFF
few	TRBV18	TRBD1	TRBJ1-2	TGTGCCAGCTCCCCAGACAGGGAGGATGGCTACACCTTC	CASSPDREDGYTF
many	TRBV29-1	TRBD2	TRBJ2-1	TGCAGCGTTGCCATGTCTGTGGCGGGGGCGGGGGGCAATGAGCAGTTCTTC	CSVAMSVAGAGGNEQFF
many	TRBV5-1	.	TRBJ2-1	TGCGCCAGCAGAGTTAACGTCGACAATGAGCAGTTCTTC	CASRVNVDNEQFF
many	TRBV7-2	.	TRBJ2-2	TGTGCCAGCACCGGAGGTGGGGGCGACACCGGGGAGCTGTTTTTT	CASTGGGGDTGELFF
few	TRBV4-2	.	TRBJ2-7	TGTGCCAGCAGCCAAGCCAACCCTCCCTATAACGAGCAGTACTTC	CASSQANPPYNEQYF
many	TRBV24-1	.	TRBJ2-3	TGTGCCACCAGTGACCCGGGGGGCGTAGTCCCTGATACGCAGTATTTT	CATSDPGGVVPDTQYF
.	TRBV12-3/TRBV12-4	.	TRBJ1-6	TGTGCCAGCAGTTTACAGAATTCACCCCTCCACTTT	CASSLQNSPLHF
many	TRBV30	.	TRBJ2-7	TGTGCCTGGAGAAGGAGGGAACTTAACTACGAGCAGTACTTC	CAWRRRELNYEQYF
many	TRBV7-9	TRBD1	TRBJ2-1	TGTGCCAGCAGCTTACGGGACAGGGTCTACAATGAGCAGTTCTTC	CASSLRDRVYNEQFF
many	TRBV29-1	TRBD1	TRBJ2-7	TGCAGCGCACAAAGAACAGGGGGTTCTGGCATGGAGCAGTACTTC	CSAQRTGGSGMEQYF
many	TRBV7-2	TRBD2	TRBJ2-1	TGTGCCAGCAGCTCCGGGACTAGCGGGAGAAATGAGCAGTTCTTC	CASSSGTSGRNEQFF
many	TRBV5-6	.	TRBJ2-1	TGTGCCAGCAGCCCGGTCCCTGGCAATGAGCAGTTCTTC	CASSPVPGNEQFF
many	TRBV7-3	TRBD1	TRBJ2-1	TGTGCCAGCAGCTCCCCGGGACAGGGGGCCTACAATGAGCAGTTCTTC	CASSSPGQGAYNEQFF
many	TRBV5-1	.	TRBJ1-1	TGCGCCAGCAGCTCGAAAGGGGCAGGGAGCGCTGAAGCTTTCTTT	CASSSKGAGSAEAFF
few	TRBV7-8	.	TRBJ2-1	TGTGCCAGCAGCCCGGGACTCTTCAATGAGCAGTTCTTC	CASSPGLFNEQFF
many	TRBV5-1	.	TRBJ1-3	TGCGCCAGCAGCTTGGACAGGGGAAACACCATATATTTT	CASSLDRGNTIYF
many	TRBV4-1	TRBD2	TRBJ2-5	TGCGCCAGCAGCCAACGACTAGCGGGAGGGATAGCAGAGACCCAGTACTTC	CASSQRLAGGIAETQYF
many	TRBV11-2	TRBD2	TRBJ2-2	TGTGCCAGCAGTCTAGCGGGGGGGCGAGCCGGGGAGCTGTTTTTT	CASSLAGGRAGELFF
many	TRBV9	TRBD1	TRBJ2-2	TGTGCCAGCAGCCCCCACCCGGGACAGACGAACACCGGGGAGCTGTTTTTT	CASSPHPGQTNTGELFF
.	TRBV4-2	.	TRBJ2-3	TGTGCCAGCAGCCAAGATCGGTGGGGCCCCACAGATACGCAGTATTTT	CASSQDRWGPTDTQYF
many	TRBV20-1	.	TRBJ2-3	TGCAGTGCCCGGACCATTCTCGGCACAGATACGCAGTATTTT	CSARTILGTDTQYF
many	TRBV3-1	.	TRBJ2-5	TGTGCCAGCGCGCACGGGGGAGGAGAGACCCAGTACTTC	CASAHGGGETQYF
many	TRBV6-1	.	TRBJ2-3	TGTGCCAGCAGGGGCGAGGCCGGGGATACGCAGTATTTT	CASRGEAGDTQYF
many	TRBV20-1	TRBD1	TRBJ1-1	TGCAGTGCTAGAGATCGGGACAGGGGGATATCTGAAGCTTTCTTT	CSARDRDRGISEAFF
many	TRBV7-2	.	TRBJ1-1	TGTGCCAGCAGGGTGAGTACGGACACTGAAGCTTTCTTT	CASRVSTDTEAFF
many	TRBV7-9	.	TRBJ2-3	TGTGCCAGCCCCCCGGGAGACAGCGCAGATACGCAGTATTTT	CASPPGDSADTQYF
many	TRBV4-2	.	TRBJ2-1	TGTGCCAGCAGCCCCCGTCCGGCGGGTGAGCAGTTCTTC	CASSPRPAGEQFF
.	TRBV19	.	TRBJ2-7	TGTGCCAGTAGTATCAGGGACGGTTTCTACGAGCAGTACTTC	CASSIRDGFYEQYF
.	TRBV4-2	TRBD1	TRBJ2-1	TGTGCCAGCAGCCAAGAGACAGGGGGCTCCTACAATGAGCAGTTCTTC	CASSQETGGSYNEQFF
many	TRBV28	.	TRBJ2-5	TGTGCCAGCAGTTTACGAGGCAGCCAAGAGACCCAGTACTTC	CASSLRGSQETQYF
.	TRBV27	.	TRBJ1-6	TGTGCCAGCAGTGCCAGGGGATCACCCCTCCACTTT	CASSARGSPLHF
many	TRBV20-1	TRBD1	TRBJ1-3	TGCAGTGCTAGAGATAAGCGGACAGGGACTGGAAACACCATATATTTT	CSARDKRTGTGNTIYF
many	TRBV29-1	.	TRBJ2-5	TGCAGCGTCCAGTTGTACCAAGAGACCCAGTACTTC	CSVQLYQETQYF
many	TRBV7-2	TRBD1	TRBJ2-7	TGTGCCAGCAGCGGGGACAGGCGAACCTACGAGCAGTACTTC	CASSGDRRTYEQYF
.	TRBV7-2	.	TRBJ2-5	TGTGCCAGCAGCCTCAGAGGGACTTTGGTTGGGGAGACCCAGTACTTC	CASSLRGTLVGETQYF
.	TRBV6-2/TRBV6-3	.	TRBJ1-1	TGTGCCAGCAACTCCAACCGCTACACTGAAGCTTTCTTT	CASNSNRYTEAFF